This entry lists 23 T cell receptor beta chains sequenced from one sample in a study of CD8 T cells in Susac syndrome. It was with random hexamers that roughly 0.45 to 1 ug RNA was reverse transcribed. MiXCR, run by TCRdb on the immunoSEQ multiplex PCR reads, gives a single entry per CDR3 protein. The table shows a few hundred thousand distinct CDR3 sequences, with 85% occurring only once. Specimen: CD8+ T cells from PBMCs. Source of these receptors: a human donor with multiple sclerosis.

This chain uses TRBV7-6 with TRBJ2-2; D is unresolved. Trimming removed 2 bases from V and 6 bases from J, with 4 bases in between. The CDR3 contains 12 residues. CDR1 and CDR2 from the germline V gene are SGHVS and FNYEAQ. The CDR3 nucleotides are TGTGCCAGCAGCTTAATGCCCGGGGAGCTGTTTTTT. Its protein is CASSLMPGELFF.

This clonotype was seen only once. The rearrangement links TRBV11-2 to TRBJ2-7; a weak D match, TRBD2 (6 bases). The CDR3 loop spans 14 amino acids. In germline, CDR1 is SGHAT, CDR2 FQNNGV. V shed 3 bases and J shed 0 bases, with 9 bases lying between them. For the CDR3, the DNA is TGTGCCAGCAGCTTCCCGACTAGCTCCTACGAGCAGTACTTC. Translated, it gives CASSFPTSSYEQYF.

The chain's CDR3 is CASDRIFPKNIQYF. CDR3 nucleotides: TGTGCCAGCGATAGGATTTTTCCCAAAAACATTCAGTACTTC. The rearrangement links TRBV27 to TRBJ2-4; the D is unclear. The CDR3 has 14 amino acids. The V gene's germline CDR1 is MNHEY and CDR2 SMNVEV (reference sequence). The germline V and J ends were trimmed by 8 bases and 2 bases, with 13 bases remaining between them.

For the CDR3, the DNA is TGTGCCAGCAGCGCGGGGACTTTCCCCTACGAGCAGTACTTC. Its translation is CASSAGTFPYEQYF. The J gene is TRBJ2-7, the V gene TRBV9, with D tentatively TRBD2 (6 bases). The CDR3 runs 14 residues. V was cut by 3 bases and J by 2 bases, with 12 bases left in between. Germline values: CDR1 SGDLS, CDR2 YYNGEE.

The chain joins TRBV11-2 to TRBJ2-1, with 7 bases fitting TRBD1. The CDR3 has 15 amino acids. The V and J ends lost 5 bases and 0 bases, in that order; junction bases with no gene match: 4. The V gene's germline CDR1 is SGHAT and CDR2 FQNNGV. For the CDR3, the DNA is TGTGCCAGCAGCCTAACAGGGGACTCCTACAATGAGCAGTTCTTC. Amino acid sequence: CASSLTGDSYNEQFF.

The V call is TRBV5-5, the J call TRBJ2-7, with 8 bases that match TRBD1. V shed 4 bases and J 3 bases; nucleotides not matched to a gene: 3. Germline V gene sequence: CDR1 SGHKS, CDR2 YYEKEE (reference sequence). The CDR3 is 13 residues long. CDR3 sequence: CASSGGQVYEQYF. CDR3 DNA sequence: TGTGCCAGCAGCGGGGGACAGGTCTACGAGCAGTACTTC. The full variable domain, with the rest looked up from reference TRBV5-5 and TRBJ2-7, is DAGVTQSPTHLIKTRGQQVTLRCSPISGHKSVSWYQQVLGQGPQFIFQYYEKEERGRGNFPDRFSARQFPNYSSELNVNALLLGDSALYLCASSGGQVYEQYFGPGTRLTVT.

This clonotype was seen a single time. The CDR3 reads CAWVLRRYDTEAFF. CDR3 bases: TGTGCCTGGGTTCTGAGACGCTACGACACTGAAGCTTTCTTT. The rearrangement uses TRBV30 and TRBJ1-1; D is ambiguous. Trimming took off 5 bases at V and 3 bases at J, with 16 bases between the two ends. This CDR3 is 14 amino acids long. The V gene's germline CDR1 is GTSNPN and CDR2 SVGIG (reference sequence).

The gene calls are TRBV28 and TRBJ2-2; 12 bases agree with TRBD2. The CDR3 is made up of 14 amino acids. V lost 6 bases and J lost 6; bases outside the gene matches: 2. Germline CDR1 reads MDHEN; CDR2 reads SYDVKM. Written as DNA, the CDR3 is TGTGCCAGCAGGACTAGCGGGAGTTCCGGGGAGCTGTTTTTT. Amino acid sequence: CASRTSGSSGELFF. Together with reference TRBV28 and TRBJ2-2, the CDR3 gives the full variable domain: DVKVTQSSRYLVKRTGEKVFLECVQDMDHENMFWYRQDPGLGLRLIYFSYDVKMKEKGDIPEGYSVSREKKERFSLILESASTNQTSMYLCASRTSGSSGELFFGEGSRLTVL.

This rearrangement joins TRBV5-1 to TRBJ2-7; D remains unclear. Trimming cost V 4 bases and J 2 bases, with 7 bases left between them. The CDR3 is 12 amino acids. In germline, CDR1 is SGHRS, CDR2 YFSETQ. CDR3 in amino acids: CASSGIPYEQYF. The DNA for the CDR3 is TGCGCCAGCAGCGGTATTCCCTACGAGCAGTACTTC.

In nucleotides, the CDR3 is TGCAGTGCTAGAGATTACAGGGTCTTGGCCGGCTCCGGTGAAGCTTTCTTT. Its protein is CSARDYRVLAGSGEAFF. V and J are TRBV20-1 and TRBJ1-1, with D possibly matching TRBD1 (6 bases). The CDR3 is made up of 17 amino acids. CDR1 is DFQATT and CDR2 is SNEGSKA in the germline V gene (reference sequence). The germline V and J ends were trimmed by 0 bases and 7 bases, with 24 bases remaining between them.

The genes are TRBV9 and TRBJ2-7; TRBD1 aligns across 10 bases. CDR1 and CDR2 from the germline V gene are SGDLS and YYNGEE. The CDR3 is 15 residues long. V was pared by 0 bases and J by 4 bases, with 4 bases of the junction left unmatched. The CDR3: CASSVGTGGTYEQYF. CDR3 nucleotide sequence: TGTGCCAGCAGCGTAGGGACAGGGGGGACTTACGAGCAGTACTTC.

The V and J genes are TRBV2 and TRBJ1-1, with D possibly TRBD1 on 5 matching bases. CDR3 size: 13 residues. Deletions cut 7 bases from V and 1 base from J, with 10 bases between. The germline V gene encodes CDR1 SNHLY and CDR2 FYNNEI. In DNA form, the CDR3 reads TGTGCCAGCACCCATGGGGGGAACACTGAAGCTTTCTTT. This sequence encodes CASTHGGNTEAFF.

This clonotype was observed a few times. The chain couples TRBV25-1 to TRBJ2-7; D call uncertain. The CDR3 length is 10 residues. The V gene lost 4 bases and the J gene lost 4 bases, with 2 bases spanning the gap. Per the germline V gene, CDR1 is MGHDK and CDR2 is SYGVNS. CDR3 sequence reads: CASSGYEQYF. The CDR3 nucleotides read TGTGCCAGCAGTGGTTACGAGCAGTACTTC.

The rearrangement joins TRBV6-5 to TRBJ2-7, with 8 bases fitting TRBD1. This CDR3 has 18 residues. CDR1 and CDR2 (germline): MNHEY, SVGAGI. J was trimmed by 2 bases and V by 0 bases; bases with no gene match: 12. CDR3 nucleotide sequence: TGTGCCAGCAGTTACTCGACTCTGACAGGGGAATCCACCTACGAGCAGTACTTC. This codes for CASSYSTLTGESTYEQYF.

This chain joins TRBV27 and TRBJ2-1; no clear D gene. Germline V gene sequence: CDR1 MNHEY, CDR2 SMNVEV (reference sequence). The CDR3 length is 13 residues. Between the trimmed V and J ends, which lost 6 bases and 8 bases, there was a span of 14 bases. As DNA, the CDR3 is TGTGCCAGCAGCCTAAGGATCTGGGATGAGCAGTTCTTC. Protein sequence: CASSLRIWDEQFF.

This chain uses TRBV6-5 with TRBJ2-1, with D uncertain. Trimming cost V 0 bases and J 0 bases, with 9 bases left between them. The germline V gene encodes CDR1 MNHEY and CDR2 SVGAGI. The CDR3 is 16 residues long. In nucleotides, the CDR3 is TGTGCCAGCAGTTACTCACTTTCCAGCTCCTACAATGAGCAGTTCTTC. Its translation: CASSYSLSSSYNEQFF.

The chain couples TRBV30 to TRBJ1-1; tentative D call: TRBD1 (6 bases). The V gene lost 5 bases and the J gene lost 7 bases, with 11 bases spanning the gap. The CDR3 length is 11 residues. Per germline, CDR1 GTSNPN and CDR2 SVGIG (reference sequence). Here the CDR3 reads CAWERQVEAFF. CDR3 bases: TGTGCCTGGGAAAGACAGGTTGAAGCTTTCTTT.

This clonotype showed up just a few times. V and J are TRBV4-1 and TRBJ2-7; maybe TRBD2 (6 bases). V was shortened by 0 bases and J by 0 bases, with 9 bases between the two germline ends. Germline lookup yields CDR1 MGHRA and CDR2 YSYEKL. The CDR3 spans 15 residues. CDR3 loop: CASSQEGGASYEQYF. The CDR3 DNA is TGCGCCAGCAGCCAAGAAGGAGGGGCCTCCTACGAGCAGTACTTC.

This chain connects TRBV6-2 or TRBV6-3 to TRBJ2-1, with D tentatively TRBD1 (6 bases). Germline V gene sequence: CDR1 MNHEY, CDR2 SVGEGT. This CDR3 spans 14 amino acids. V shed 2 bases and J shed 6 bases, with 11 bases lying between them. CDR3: CASSYELQGNEQFF. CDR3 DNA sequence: TGTGCCAGCAGTTACGAATTACAGGGCAATGAGCAGTTCTTC.

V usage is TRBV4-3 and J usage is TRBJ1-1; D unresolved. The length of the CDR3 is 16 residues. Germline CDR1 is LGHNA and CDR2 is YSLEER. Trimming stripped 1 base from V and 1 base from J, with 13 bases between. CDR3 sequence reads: CASSQAETEQNTEAFF. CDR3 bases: TGCGCCAGCAGCCAAGCGGAGACTGAGCAGAACACTGAAGCTTTCTTT.

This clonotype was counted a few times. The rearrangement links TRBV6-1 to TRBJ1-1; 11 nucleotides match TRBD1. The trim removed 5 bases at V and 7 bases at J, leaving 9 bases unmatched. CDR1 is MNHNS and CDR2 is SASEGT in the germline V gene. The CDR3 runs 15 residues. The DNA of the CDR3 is TGTGCCAGCAGTCGGGACAGGGGGATTAGTGGTGAAGCTTTCTTT. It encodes CASSRDRGISGEAFF.

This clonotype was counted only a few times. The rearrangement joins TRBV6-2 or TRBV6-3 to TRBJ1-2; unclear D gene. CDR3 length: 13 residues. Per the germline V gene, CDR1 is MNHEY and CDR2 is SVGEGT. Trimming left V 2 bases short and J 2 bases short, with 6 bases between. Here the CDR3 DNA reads TGTGCCAGCAGTTACGGAGGCAACTATGGCTACACCTTC. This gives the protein CASSYGGNYGYTF.

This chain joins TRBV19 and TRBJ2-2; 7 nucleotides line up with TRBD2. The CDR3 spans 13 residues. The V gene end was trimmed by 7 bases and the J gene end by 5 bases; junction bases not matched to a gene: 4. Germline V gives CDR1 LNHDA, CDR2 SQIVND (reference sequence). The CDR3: CASTNSGTGELFF. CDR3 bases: TGTGCCAGTACTAATAGCGGGACCGGGGAGCTGTTTTTT.